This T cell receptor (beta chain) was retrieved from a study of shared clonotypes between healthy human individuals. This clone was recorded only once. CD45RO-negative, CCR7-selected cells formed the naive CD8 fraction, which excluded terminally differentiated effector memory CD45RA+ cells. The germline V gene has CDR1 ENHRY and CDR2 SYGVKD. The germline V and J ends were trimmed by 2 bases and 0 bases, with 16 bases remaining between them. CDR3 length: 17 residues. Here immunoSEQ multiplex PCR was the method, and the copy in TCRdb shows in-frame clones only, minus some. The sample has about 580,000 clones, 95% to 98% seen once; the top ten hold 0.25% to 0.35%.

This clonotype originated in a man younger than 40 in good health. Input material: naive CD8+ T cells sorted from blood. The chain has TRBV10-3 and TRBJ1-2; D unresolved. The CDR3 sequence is CAISEGGQREANYGYTF. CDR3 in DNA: TGTGCCATCAGTGAGGGCGGGCAGAGAGAAGCTAACTATGGCTACACCTTC.